This TCR beta chain was recovered during a study of blood T cell repertoires in COVID-19. The CDR3 runs to 14 residues. The V end lost 3 bases, the J end lost 1 base, and 10 bases lay between the germline ends. CDR1 is MNHEY, CDR2 SMNVEV, per germline (reference sequence). Methods used by the authors: For nucleated cells, counts were estimated from reference gene primer amplification. Using immunoSEQ multiplex PCR, the repertoire was profiled, and TCRdb retains in-frame clones only, with some absent. V and J calls and clone size are those listed in that table; D and trimming were worked out from the DNA. The data contain about 230,000 clones, 80% to 90% of them singletons. Cohorts were determined from participant-reported clinical history.

The chain carries TRBV27 and TRBJ2-7, with a possible D match to TRBD1 (7 bases). Sequencing was done on a sample of PBMCs or T cells enriched from blood (not recorded which). The TCR originated in a young woman who had been exposed to COVID-19. CDR3 bases: TGTGCCAGCAGTTTTGCAGGGGGGTCCTACGAGCAGTACTTC. Amino acid sequence: CASSFAGGSYEQYF.